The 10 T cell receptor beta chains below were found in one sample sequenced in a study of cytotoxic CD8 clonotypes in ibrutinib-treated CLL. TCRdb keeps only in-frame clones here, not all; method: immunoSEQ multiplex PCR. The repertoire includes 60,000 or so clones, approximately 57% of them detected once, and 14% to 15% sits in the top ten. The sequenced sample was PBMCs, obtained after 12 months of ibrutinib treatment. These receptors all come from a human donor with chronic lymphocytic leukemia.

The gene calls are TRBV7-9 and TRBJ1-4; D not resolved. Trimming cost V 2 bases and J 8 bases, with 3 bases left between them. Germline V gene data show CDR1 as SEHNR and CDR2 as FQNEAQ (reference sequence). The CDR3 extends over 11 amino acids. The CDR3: CASSLSEKLFF. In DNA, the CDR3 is TGTGCCAGCAGCTTATCGGAAAAACTGTTTTTT.

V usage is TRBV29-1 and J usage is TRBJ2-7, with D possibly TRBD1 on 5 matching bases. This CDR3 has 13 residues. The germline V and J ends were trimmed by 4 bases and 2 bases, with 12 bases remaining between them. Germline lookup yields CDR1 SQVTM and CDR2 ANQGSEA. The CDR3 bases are TGCAGCGTTGTCGGACAAACCACCTACGAGCAGTACTTC. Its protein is CSVVGQTTYEQYF.

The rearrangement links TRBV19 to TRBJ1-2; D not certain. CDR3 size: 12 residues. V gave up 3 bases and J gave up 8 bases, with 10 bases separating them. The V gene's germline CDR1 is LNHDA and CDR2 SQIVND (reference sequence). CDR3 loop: CASSMRVGGYTF. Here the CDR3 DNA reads TGTGCCAGTAGTATGAGGGTCGGCGGCTACACCTTC.

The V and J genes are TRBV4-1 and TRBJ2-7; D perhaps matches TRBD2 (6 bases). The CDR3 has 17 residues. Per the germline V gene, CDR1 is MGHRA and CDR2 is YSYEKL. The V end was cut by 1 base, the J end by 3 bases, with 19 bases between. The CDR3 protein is CASSQVGGWERRYEQYF. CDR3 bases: TGCGCCAGCAGCCAAGTTGGGGGGTGGGAGCGGCGCTACGAGCAGTACTTC.

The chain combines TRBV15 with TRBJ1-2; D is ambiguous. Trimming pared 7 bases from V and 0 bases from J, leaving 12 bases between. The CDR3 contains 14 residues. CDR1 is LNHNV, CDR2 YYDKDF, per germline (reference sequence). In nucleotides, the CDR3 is TGTGCCACCACCGACGGTCCGTCTAACTATGGCTACACCTTC. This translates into CATTDGPSNYGYTF.

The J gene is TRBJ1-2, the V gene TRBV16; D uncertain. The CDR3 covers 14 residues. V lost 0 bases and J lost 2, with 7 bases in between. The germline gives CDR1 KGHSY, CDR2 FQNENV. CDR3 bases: TGTGCCAGCAGCCAATCGAGTAGCAACTATGGCTACACCTTC. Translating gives CASSQSSSNYGYTF.

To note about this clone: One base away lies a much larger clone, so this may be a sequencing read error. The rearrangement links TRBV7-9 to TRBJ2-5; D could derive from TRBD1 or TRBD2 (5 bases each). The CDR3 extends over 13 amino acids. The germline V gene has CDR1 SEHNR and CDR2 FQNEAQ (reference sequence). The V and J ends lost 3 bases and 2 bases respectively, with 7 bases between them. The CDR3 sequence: CASSLGRQETQYF. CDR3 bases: TGTGCCAGCAGCTTGGGACGGCAAGAGACCCAGTACTTC.

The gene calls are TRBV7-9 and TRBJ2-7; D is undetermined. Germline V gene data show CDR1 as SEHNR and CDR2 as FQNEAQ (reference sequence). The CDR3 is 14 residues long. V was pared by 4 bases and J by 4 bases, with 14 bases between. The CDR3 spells CASSSPMEGYEQYV. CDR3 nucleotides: TGTGCCAGCAGCTCGCCCATGGAAGGTTACGAGCAGTACGTC.

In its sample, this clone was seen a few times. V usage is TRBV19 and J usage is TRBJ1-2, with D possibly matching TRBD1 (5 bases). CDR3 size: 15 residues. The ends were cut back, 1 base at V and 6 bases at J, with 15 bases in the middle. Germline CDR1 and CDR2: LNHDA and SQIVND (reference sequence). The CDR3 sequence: CASSIAGRTVDGYTF. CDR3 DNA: TGTGCCAGTAGTATAGCGGGGCGCACGGTGGATGGCTACACCTTC.

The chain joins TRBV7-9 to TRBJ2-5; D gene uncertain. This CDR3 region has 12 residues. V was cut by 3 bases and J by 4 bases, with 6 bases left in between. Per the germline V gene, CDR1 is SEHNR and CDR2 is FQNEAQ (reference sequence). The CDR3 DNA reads TGTGCCAGCAGCTTGTTCCCAGAGACCCAGTACTTC. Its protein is CASSLFPETQYF.